This TCR beta chain was sequenced for a study of human T cells and chemical hapten exposure. Study findings and constraints: Correlating positively with patch test score were the PT1 expanded TCR counts.

V gave up 4 bases and J gave up 2 bases, with 10 bases separating them. This CDR3 has 14 amino acids. The V gene's germline CDR1 is MNHEY and CDR2 SVGEGT. MiXCR, applied by TCRdb to the RACE reads, yields one record per CDR3 protein. The sample has about 350,000 distinct CDR3 sequences; 5% to 6.5% are singletons. As for time point: pre-sensitization, week 0. The treatment: therapeutic diphenylcyclopropenone sensitization with weekly scalp DPC. Participating donors were patients with alopecia, aged 18 to 70 years, considered appropriate candidates for DPC. Unfractionated whole blood was the source from which total RNA was extracted. Details on this clonotype: Its antigen is currently unknown.

The sequencing used whole blood, collected in connection with sensitization to the hapten diphenylcyclopropenone (DPC). This TCR came from a woman in her late teens or twenties with alopecia areata. Some clones in this sample may be carry-over from other donors' samples. This chain links TRBV6-2 or TRBV6-3 with TRBJ2-3; no clear D gene. CDR3 in amino acids: CASSSTDFTDTQYF. The CDR3 coding sequence is TGTGCCAGCAGTTCGACCGATTTCACAGATACGCAGTATTTT.